The present T cell receptor (beta chain) was sequenced within a study of T cell responses to AZD1222 COVID-19 vaccine. In the study overall: It was second doses at about 4 or about 12 weeks that were pooled.

Assay: immunoSEQ multiplex PCR; the TCRdb copy retains only in-frame clones and omits some. The repertoire holds about 160,000 clones, with around nine tenths as singletons. Germline V gene lookup returns CDR1 LNHDA and CDR2 SQIVND (reference sequence). V lost 2 bases, J lost 6 bases, and 17 bases lay in between. The length of the CDR3 is 16 residues. The chain is built from TRBV19 and TRBJ2-1; D remains unclear. The sequence derives from an adult in good health. Source: peripheral blood, taken on day 0 of AZD1222 vaccination. The CDR3 region has the DNA TGTGCCAGTAGTATAATCCCGGGCCCCGGTCCCAATGAGCAGTTCTTC. The encoded protein is CASSIIPGPGPNEQFF.